The T cell receptor (beta chain) under discussion was sequenced for a study of T cells in tumors after PD-1 blockade. Study summary: Prior checkpoint blockade, systemic immunosuppressant use, or anti-cancer therapy within 4 weeks excluded patients. Either cemiplimab 350 mg every 2 weeks or pembrolizumab 200 mg every 3 weeks was given.

CDR1 and CDR2 (germline): SGDLS, YYNGEE. CDR3 length equals 16 residues. Trimming removed 0 bases from V and 7 bases from J, with 17 bases in between. Tumor or blood genomic DNA was sequenced, with inputs of about 550 ng to 6,500 ng. Data came from immunoSEQ multiplex PCR; TCRdb stores just in-frame clones and leaves some out. The sample has about 34,000 clones; around 73% are singletons. The receptor's source is a human donor with basal cell carcinoma. V usage is TRBV9 and J usage is TRBJ2-1; D is perhaps TRBD1 (6 bases). This sample comprised PBMCs, obtained after anti-PD-1 treatment. CDR3 sequence reads: CASSVVSQGDLNEQFF. The CDR3 DNA reads as TGTGCCAGCAGCGTAGTGTCACAGGGAGATCTAAATGAGCAGTTCTTC.